This TCR beta chain was profiled in a study of early T cells in non-severe SARS-CoV-2 infection. Whole-study results and caveats: Matching with VDJdb favored anti-spike CD8 responses (missing private and CD4 specificities).

Unique molecular identifiers tagged individual cDNA molecules. A single record per CDR3 protein comes from TCRdb applying MiXCR to the 5' RACE reads. In the table there are under 70,000 distinct CDR3 sequences, around a tenth of which are singletons. CDR1 is SNHLY and CDR2 is FYNNEI in the germline V gene. V was trimmed by 8 bases and J by 0 bases, leaving 11 bases between them. The CDR3 loop spans 13 amino acids. Worth noting for this clonotype: Its specificity is not known.

The sample taken for sequencing was whole blood. The TCR comes from an adult who was a healthcare worker with PCR-confirmed SARS-CoV-2 infection or an uninfected control (not recorded which). This rearrangement joins TRBV2 to TRBJ2-7, with a weak D call TRBD2 (5 bases). The chain's CDR3 is CASRRAPSYEQYF. CDR3 bases: TGTGCCAGCCGGCGGGCTCCCTCCTACGAGCAGTACTTC.